A single sample is the source of the 27 T cell receptor beta chains below, sequenced in a study of tumor-infiltrating lymphocytes in primary liver carcinoma. Joint extraction of RNA and DNA used roughly 18-34 mg of bulk tissue that was unsorted. From around 0.5 ug total RNA, TCR beta cDNA was generated with a primer in the constant region. What produced the TCR beta libraries was three nested multiplex PCR rounds using slightly modified ARM-PCR. Two initial PCR rounds of roughly 10 cycles each paired TRBV1-TRBV30 forward primers with a C-beta reverse primer. TCRdb itself ran the multiplex PCR reads through MiXCR, one entry per CDR3 protein. The table has tens of thousands of distinct CDR3 sequences, roughly 70% seen once. The source material was liver tumor tissue from sampling region 2. Subset given: tumor region T2, inferior pole. These TCRs come from a man aged 40-50 years with primary liver carcinoma and hepatitis B virus infection.

The chain recombines TRBV6-6 with TRBJ2-7; D remains ambiguous. Trimming took off 10 bases at V and 1 base at J, with 14 bases between the two ends. This CDR3 has 13 amino acids. CDR1 MNHNY and CDR2 SVGAGI come from the germline V gene (reference sequence). The CDR3 is CANKERPSYEQYF. CDR3 DNA sequence: TGTGCCAACAAAGAGAGGCCTTCCTACGAGCAGTACTTC.

Comments on this clonotype: One end of the junction does not line up with germline, which may come from a read error. The chain joins TRBV6-6 to TRBJ2-7; 9 bases are a match to TRBD2. Germline assignment: CDR1 MNHNY and CDR2 SVGAGI (reference sequence). The CDR3 loop spans 15 amino acids. In DNA, the CDR3 is TGTGCCAGCAGTTACGAAGCGGGAGGTAGCTACAAGCAATACTTC. Translation gives CASSYEAGGSYKQYF.

Comment on this clonotype: The junction does not match germline at one end; this may be a read error. The rearrangement links TRBV11-2 to TRBJ2-5, with 8 nucleotides matching TRBD2. The CDR3 extends over 16 amino acids. CDR1 and CDR2 (germline): SGHAT, FQNNGV. The CDR3 DNA reads TGTGCCAGCAGCCAGACTTCTGGCGGGGGGAAAGAGACCCAGTGGTTC. As protein: CASSQTSGGGKETQWF. The full variable domain, in which reference TRBV11-2 and TRBJ2-5 provide the parts outside the CDR3, is EAGVAQSPRYKIIEKRQSVAFWCNPISGHATLYWYQQILGQGPKLLIQFQNNGVVDDSQLPKDRFSAERLKGVDSTLKIQPAKLEDSAVYLCASSQTSGGGKETQWFGPGTRLLVL.

In the case of this clonotype: Germline is not matched at one junction end, which may reflect a read error. The V and J genes are TRBV11-2 and TRBJ2-2; D may be TRBD2 (6 bases). CDR1 and CDR2 (germline): SGHAT, FQNNGV. This CDR3 region has 16 residues. For the CDR3, the DNA is TGTGCCATCAGCTTAGTGGCGCTGGCGGGAACCGGGGAGCTGTTTTTT. Its translation is CAISLVALAGTGELFF.

On this clonotype: This CDR3 is missing its conserved last phenylalanine or tryptophan, likely due to a read error. The limits of the CDR3 on the DNA are not certain, so only TCRdb's listed CDR3 is given. The chain links TRBV11-2 to TRBJ1-2. Per germline, CDR1 SGHAT and CDR2 FQNNGV. The CDR3 totals 13 residues, both ends included. This CDR3 reads CASSLVYVYGSTS.

This clonotype was seen a few times. Just one base apart from a much larger clone, this may be a read error. The CDR3 loop reads CANSQDLPYEQYF. DNA for the CDR3: TGCGCCAACAGCCAAGATCTGCCCTACGAGCAGTACTTC. V is TRBV4-3 and J is TRBJ2-7; no firm D call. Germline-derived CDR1 and CDR2 are LGHNA and YSLEER. The CDR3 contains 13 residues.

In regard to this clonotype: The conserved closing phenylalanine or tryptophan is absent in this CDR3, likely reflecting a read error. V usage is TRBV4-2 and J usage is TRBJ2-7; D may be TRBD2 (5 bases). From germline, CDR1 is LGHNA and CDR2 YNFKEQ. The length of the CDR3 is 15 residues. Trimming pared 4 bases from V and 4 bases from J, leaving 17 bases between. In DNA form, the CDR3 reads TGTGCCAGCAGCCCAGCACTAGTGGTTAGTTACGAGCAGTACCTC. Translation: CASSPALVVSYEQYL.

Regarding this clonotype: This sequence may be a read error, since a much larger clone differs from it by one base. This CDR3 fails to terminate in the conserved phenylalanine or tryptophan, so it likely reflects a read error. V and J are TRBV11-1 and TRBJ1-6, with D unclear. The CDR3 has 13 residues. Per germline, CDR1 SGHAT and CDR2 FQDESV (reference sequence). The CDR3 DNA follows: TGTGCCAGCAGCCGGATACTGGTTTCACTCCTCCACTCT. As protein: CASSRILVSLLHS.

Turning to this clonotype: As the CDR3 is not closed by the conserved phenylalanine or tryptophan, this likely results from a read error. J is TRBJ1-2 and V is TRBV12-3 or TRBV12-4, with a weak D call TRBD1 (5 bases). This CDR3 has 16 residues. Trimming stripped 3 bases from V and 0 bases from J, with 14 bases between. The CDR3 nucleotides are TGTGCCAGCAGTTTCAGGGATAGGAGGGCTAACTATGGCTACACCTTA. Encoded protein: CASSFRDRRANYGYTL.

V and J are TRBV12-3 or TRBV12-4 and TRBJ2-5; possibly TRBD1 for D (6 bases). V lost 4 bases to trimming and J lost 0 bases, with 12 bases between them. The CDR3 runs to 15 residues. The chain's CDR3 is CASSSGTRDQETQYF. CDR3 DNA: TGTGCCAGCAGTTCCGGGACAAGGGACCAAGAGACCCAGTACTTC.

On this clonotype itself: Given the absence of the conserved phenylalanine or tryptophan at the CDR3 end, a read error is likely. The chain is built from TRBV4-3 and TRBJ2-3; D is possibly TRBD1 or TRBD2 (6 bases each). Germline V CDR1 and CDR2: LGHNA, YSLEER. The CDR3 covers 13 residues. The CDR3 loop reads CASSQEEGGTQYL. Here the CDR3 DNA reads TGCGCCAGCAGTCAAGAGGAGGGGGGTACGCAGTATCTT.

As regards this clonotype: The final CDR3 position lacks the conserved phenylalanine or tryptophan, pointing to a likely read error. The DNA is omitted, as the CDR3 cannot be located on it reliably, and the CDR3 follows TCRdb's listing. The chain recombines TRBV12-3 or TRBV12-4 with TRBJ1-1. The CDR3 spans 12 residues, counting both ends. CDR3 residues: CVSSLKNTEAFS.

As concerns this clonotype: A much larger clone differs from this one at a single base, so this may be a read error. This is likely a read error, given that the CDR3 carries no conserved phenylalanine or tryptophan at its end. The rearrangement uses TRBV27 and TRBJ2-1; no definite D call. The CDR3 has 12 amino acids. Germline values: CDR1 MNHEY, CDR2 SMNVEV (reference sequence). V lost 8 bases and J lost 5, with 10 bases in between. CDR3 amino acids: CASSRTNNEQFL. Written as DNA, the CDR3 is TGTGCCAGCTCCAGGACGAACAATGAGCAGTTCTTA.

This clonotype has ten or more counts. The chain links TRBV6-1 to TRBJ2-2; D possibly corresponds to TRBD1 (6 bases). The CDR3 is made up of 18 amino acids. V shed 0 bases and J shed 0 bases, with 14 bases lying between them. The germline CDR1 and CDR2 sequences are MNHNS and SASEGT. The chain's CDR3 is CASSEALLGGANTGELFF. For the CDR3, the DNA is TGTGCCAGCAGTGAAGCGCTTCTAGGGGGAGCGAACACCGGGGAGCTGTTTTTT.

Worth noting for this clonotype: The junction and the germline gene differ at one end; a read error may be behind it. The rearrangement links TRBV4-1 to TRBJ2-7; D unresolved. Germline CDR1 is MGHRA and CDR2 is YSYEKL. The CDR3 has 16 amino acids. CDR3 sequence: CASSQSLVEPLYKQYF. The DNA for the CDR3 is TGTGCCAGCAGCCAATCCCTAGTGGAGCCACTTTACAAGCAGTACTTC.

This clonotype was counted a single time. One end of the junction does not line up with germline, which may come from a read error. This chain uses TRBV14 with TRBJ2-3, with TRBD2 as a possible D gene (5 bases). The CDR3 consists of 18 residues. Looked up from germline, CDR1 is SGHDN and CDR2 is FVKESK. The CDR3 DNA follows: TGTGCCAGCAACCAAGAGAGCTACGGACTTGTCGGCACAGATACGCAGTATTTT. This sequence encodes CASNQESYGLVGTDTQYF.

V usage is TRBV6-1 and J usage is TRBJ2-3, with D uncertain. Trimming took 5 bases from V and 0 from J, leaving 12 bases between them. There are 15 residues in the CDR3. CDR1 MNHNS and CDR2 SASEGT come from the germline V gene. For the CDR3, the DNA is TGTGCCAGCAGTATAAGCGTATCTAGCACAGATACGCAGTATTTT. This codes for CASSISVSSTDTQYF.

Points on this clonotype: One junction end disagrees with the germline gene, perhaps due to a read error. The V and J genes are TRBV6-2 or TRBV6-3 and TRBJ1-5; maybe TRBD1 (5 bases). The J call could be wrong; TRBJ2-3 is a better fit for the DNA end. Looked up from germline, CDR1 is MNHEY and CDR2 is SVGEGT. The CDR3 extends over 14 amino acids. The CDR3 DNA sequence: TGTGCCAGCATTTACTCGGTAGGACGACAGCCCCAGTATTTT. This codes for CASIYSVGRQPQYF.

The table lists this clonotype with a count of one. This clone may be a read error of a much larger clone one base away. The V and J genes are TRBV6-2 or TRBV6-3 and TRBJ1-4; TRBD1 might be the D (5 bases). The CDR3 has 14 residues. Germline assignment: CDR1 MNHEY and CDR2 SVGEGT. CDR3 sequence: CASRSGTEAEKPFF. The CDR3 nucleotides read TGTGCCAGCAGATCCGGGACCGAGGCTGAAAAACCGTTTTTT.

Concerning this clonotype itself: One end of the junction does not line up with germline, which may come from a read error. This rearrangement joins TRBV11-1 to TRBJ2-5, with a weak D call TRBD1 (5 bases). Per germline, CDR1 SGHAT and CDR2 FQDESV (reference sequence). The length of the CDR3 is 13 residues. CDR3 in DNA: TGTGCCAACAGCTTAGGGGTCCTGGATGGGCAGTACTTC. Its translation is CANSLGVLDGQYF.

To note about this clonotype: One junction end does not reproduce the germline sequence, and a read error may be involved. V usage is TRBV4-2 and J usage is TRBJ2-1; 9 bases align to TRBD2. This CDR3 is built from 16 residues. CDR1 is LGHNA and CDR2 is YNFKEQ in the germline V gene. DNA for the CDR3: TGTGCCAGCGGCCAAAAGGCTAGCGGGAATATGGGCGAGCAGTTCTTC. It translates to CASGQKASGNMGEQFF.

This clonotype occurred many times. The chain employs TRBV5-5 and TRBJ1-2, with 7 bases identical to TRBD1. The CDR3 totals 14 residues. V gave up 6 bases and J gave up 6 bases; unmatched junction bases: 11. Germline V gives CDR1 SGHKS, CDR2 YYEKEE (reference sequence). In DNA, the CDR3 is TGTGCCAGCACCCTTTTAGGGGGCGGAAATGGCTACACCTTC. It translates to CASTLLGGGNGYTF.

About this clonotype itself: As the CDR3 is not closed by the conserved phenylalanine or tryptophan, this likely results from a read error. The chain is built from TRBV12-3 or TRBV12-4 and TRBJ2-7; D is undetermined. V was cut by 2 bases and J by 2 bases, with 7 bases left in between. This CDR3 has 13 amino acids. The CDR3 nucleotides read TGTGCCAGCAGTTTATCAAGCGCCTACGAGCAGTACTCC. Protein: CASSLSSAYEQYS.

With regard to this clonotype: A single base separates this from a much larger clone, so it may be a read error. The V call is TRBV29-1, the J call TRBJ2-3; 7 positions agree with TRBD2. Germline assignment: CDR1 SQVTM and CDR2 ANQGSEA. The CDR3 runs 15 residues. V was pared by 8 bases and J by 1 base, with 12 bases of the junction left unmatched. The DNA for the CDR3 is TGCAGCACCCGGCTGCGGGAGAGGGGCACAGATACGCAGTATTTT. It codes for CSTRLRERGTDTQYF.

Details on this clonotype: This may arise from a read error, as a much more abundant clone is one base away. The chain combines TRBV7-3 with TRBJ2-6, with D unresolved. This CDR3 comprises 15 residues. Germline CDR1 SGHTA, CDR2 FQGTGA. CDR3 DNA: TGTGCCAGCATCTTAATTGGGACTGGGGCCAACGTCCTGACTTTC. It encodes CASILIGTGANVLTF. The complete variable domain, with remaining parts taken from reference TRBV7-3 and TRBJ2-6, reads GAGVSQTPSNKVTEKGKYVELRCDPISGHTALYWYRQSLGQGPEFLIYFQGTGAADDSGLPNDRFFAVRPEGSVSTLKIQRTERGDSAVYLCASILIGTGANVLTFGAGSRLTVL.

A few counts support this clonotype. This chain links TRBV4-1 with TRBJ2-7, with D perhaps TRBD2 (6 bases). This CDR3 has 15 residues. Trimming left V 1 base short and J 5 bases short, with 15 bases between. Germline-derived CDR1 and CDR2 are MGHRA and YSYEKL. CDR3 region: CASSQGPSVYDEQYF. The DNA for the CDR3 is TGCGCCAGCAGCCAAGGGCCTAGCGTGTACGACGAGCAGTACTTC.

Ten or more counts support this clonotype. This chain links TRBV5-4 with TRBJ2-5; TRBD2 might be the D (5 bases). The CDR3 is 13 amino acids. The germline V gene encodes CDR1 SGHNT and CDR2 YYREEE (reference sequence). The V gene lost 2 bases and the J gene lost 4 bases, with 9 bases spanning the gap. The chain's CDR3 is CASSFGSGETQYF. CDR3 DNA: TGTGCCAGCAGCTTCGGCAGCGGAGAGACCCAGTACTTC.